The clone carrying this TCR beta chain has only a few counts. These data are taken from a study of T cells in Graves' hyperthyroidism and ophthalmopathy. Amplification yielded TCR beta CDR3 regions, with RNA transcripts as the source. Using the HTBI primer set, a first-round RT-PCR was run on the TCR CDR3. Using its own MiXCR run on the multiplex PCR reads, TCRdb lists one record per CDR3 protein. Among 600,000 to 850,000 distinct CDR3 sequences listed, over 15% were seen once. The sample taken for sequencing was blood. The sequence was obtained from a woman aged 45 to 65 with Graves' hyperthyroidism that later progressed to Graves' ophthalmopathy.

The CDR3 nucleotides are TGCAGTGCTATTACCGACAGGACAGAAACCTGGGACTATGGCTACACCTTC. It encodes CSAITDRTETWDYGYTF. The genes are TRBV20-1 and TRBJ1-2; D possibly corresponds to TRBD1 (6 bases). This CDR3 is 17 amino acids long. The germline V and J ends were trimmed by 4 bases and 3 bases, with 24 bases remaining between them. The germline CDR1 and CDR2 sequences are DFQATT and SNEGSKA (reference sequence).